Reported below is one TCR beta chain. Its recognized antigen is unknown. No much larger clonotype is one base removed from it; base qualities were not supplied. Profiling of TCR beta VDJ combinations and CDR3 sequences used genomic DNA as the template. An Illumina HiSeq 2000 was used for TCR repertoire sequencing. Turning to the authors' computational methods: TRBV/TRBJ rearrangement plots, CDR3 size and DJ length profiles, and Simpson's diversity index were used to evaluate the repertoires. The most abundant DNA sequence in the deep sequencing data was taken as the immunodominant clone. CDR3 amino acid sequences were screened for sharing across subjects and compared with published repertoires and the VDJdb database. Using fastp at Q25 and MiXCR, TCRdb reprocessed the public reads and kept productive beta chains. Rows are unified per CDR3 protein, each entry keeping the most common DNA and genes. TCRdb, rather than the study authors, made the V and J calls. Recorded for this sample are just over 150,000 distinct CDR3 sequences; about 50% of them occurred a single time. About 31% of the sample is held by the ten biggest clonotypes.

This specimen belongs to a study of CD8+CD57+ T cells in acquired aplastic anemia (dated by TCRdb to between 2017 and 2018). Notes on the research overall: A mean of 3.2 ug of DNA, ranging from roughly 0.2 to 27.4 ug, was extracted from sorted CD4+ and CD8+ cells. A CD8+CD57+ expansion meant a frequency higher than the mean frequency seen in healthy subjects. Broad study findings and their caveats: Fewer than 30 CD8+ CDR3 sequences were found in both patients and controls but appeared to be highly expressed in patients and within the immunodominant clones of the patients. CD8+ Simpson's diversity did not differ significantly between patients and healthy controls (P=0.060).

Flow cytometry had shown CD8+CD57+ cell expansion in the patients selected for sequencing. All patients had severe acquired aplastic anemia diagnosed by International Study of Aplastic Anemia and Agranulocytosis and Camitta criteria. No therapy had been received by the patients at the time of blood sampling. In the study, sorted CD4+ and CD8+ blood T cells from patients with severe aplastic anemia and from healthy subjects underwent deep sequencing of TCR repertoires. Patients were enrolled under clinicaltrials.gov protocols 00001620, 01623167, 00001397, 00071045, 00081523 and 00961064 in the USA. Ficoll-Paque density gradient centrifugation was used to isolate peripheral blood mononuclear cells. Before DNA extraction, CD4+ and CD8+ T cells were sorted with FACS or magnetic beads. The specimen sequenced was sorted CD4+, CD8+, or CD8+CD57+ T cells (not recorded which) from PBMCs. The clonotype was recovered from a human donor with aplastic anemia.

The DNA is TGTGCCAGCTCGCGGGAGGGCGCAGGGAGGGAGCAGTTCTTC. The resulting protein is CASSREGAGREQFF. The chain is made from TRBV18 and TRBJ2-1, with 9 middle bases fitting TRBD2. As encoded in the germline V gene, CDR1 is KGHSH while CDR2 is LQKENI. From its cysteine to its phenylalanine, the CDR3 spans 14 amino acids. The retained sequence is limited to the CDR3, 42 bases, with the frame set at the first base. The germline V and J ends show losses of 6 bases and 10 bases respectively, and no gene match explains 10 bases of the junction.